Each of the 16 T cell receptor beta chains below was sequenced from the same sample in a study of blood T cell repertoires in COVID-19. Generated by immunoSEQ multiplex PCR, the TCRdb table keeps only in-frame clones and is missing some. This sample carries 140,000 to 150,000 clones, 75% to 90% of them seen once, and the ten largest clones take 2.5% to 3.5%. The specimen was peripheral blood. The receptors shown here come from a woman aged 55-70 years with active COVID-19.

The chain joins TRBV19 to TRBJ2-5; D not resolved. The germline V and J ends were trimmed by 11 bases and 0 bases, with 19 bases remaining between them. The CDR3 covers 15 residues. The germline V gene encodes CDR1 LNHDA and CDR2 SQIVND (reference sequence). The CDR3 is CASSGTFSYQETQYF. Here the CDR3 DNA reads TGTGCCTCCTCGGGTACTTTTTCGTACCAAGAGACCCAGTACTTC.

V gene TRBV7-8 combines with J gene TRBJ1-4, with D unclear. Deletions cut 2 bases from V and 5 bases from J, with 15 bases between. This CDR3 spans 16 amino acids. CDR1 and CDR2 (germline): SGHVS, FQNEAQ. The CDR3 DNA reads as TGTGCCAGCAGCTTAATGAGGGCGGGCTTGAATGAAAAACTGTTTTTT. This gives the protein CASSLMRAGLNEKLFF.

The rearrangement uses TRBV7-9 and TRBJ1-1; 7 bases map to TRBD1. V shed 3 bases, J shed 5 bases, and the junction held 12 bases outside the gene matches. The CDR3 is 16 amino acids. The germline gives CDR1 SEHNR, CDR2 FQNEAQ (reference sequence). The DNA for the CDR3 is TGTGCCAGCAGCTTTTTAGGGGGCGGAGGCTCAACTGAAGCTTTCTTT. Translating it yields CASSFLGGGGSTEAFF.

The chain has TRBV27 and TRBJ2-5, with TRBD2 matching 12 bases. The CDR3 runs to 18 residues. Losses at the gene ends were 4 bases for V and 5 bases for J; bases not matched to a gene: 14. The germline V gene encodes CDR1 MNHEY and CDR2 SMNVEV (reference sequence). Written as DNA, the CDR3 is TGTGCCAGCAGTTCCCTTACCCTTACTAGCGGGAGGCGGGAGACCCAGTACTTC. As protein: CASSSLTLTSGRRETQYF.

This chain links TRBV14 with TRBJ2-1; TRBD1 aligns across 10 bases. Germline assignment: CDR1 SGHDN and CDR2 FVKESK. V was pared by 3 bases and J by 6 bases, with 8 bases of the junction left unmatched. The CDR3 loop spans 16 amino acids. This chain's CDR3 is CASSHLGQGRANEQFF. CDR3 sequence (DNA): TGTGCCAGCAGCCACCTGGGACAGGGGCGCGCCAATGAGCAGTTCTTC.

The chain links TRBV4-3 to TRBJ2-3, with TRBD2 matching over 9 bases. Germline CDR1 is LGHNA and CDR2 is YSLEER. The V gene end was trimmed by 0 bases and the J gene end by 5 bases; junction bases not matched to a gene: 3. The CDR3 covers 15 residues. As DNA, the CDR3 is TGCGCCAGCAGCCAAGATCTAGCGGGGCGAGATACGCAGTATTTT. Protein product: CASSQDLAGRDTQYF.

The chain is built from TRBV2 and TRBJ2-7; the D gene is possibly TRBD2 (5 bases). The V end lost 3 bases, the J end lost 3 bases, and 15 bases lay between the germline ends. This CDR3 has 15 amino acids. Germline V gene lookup returns CDR1 SNHLY and CDR2 FYNNEI. Here the CDR3 reads CASSDEGTGDYEQYF. CDR3 DNA: TGTGCCAGCAGTGACGAGGGAACTGGAGACTACGAGCAGTACTTC.

The V call is TRBV15, the J call TRBJ2-1; no reliable D call. The V end was cut by 0 bases, the J end by 4 bases, with 7 bases between. The V gene's germline CDR1 is LNHNV and CDR2 YYDKDF (reference sequence). The CDR3 loop spans 14 amino acids. The CDR3 loop reads CATSRDLQYNEQFF. The CDR3 coding sequence is TGTGCCACCAGCAGAGATTTGCAGTACAATGAGCAGTTCTTC. Full variable domain (missing parts from reference TRBV15 and TRBJ2-1): DAMVIQNPRYQVTQFGKPVTLSCSQTLNHNVMYWYQQKSSQAPKLLFHYYDKDFNNEADTPDNFQSRRPNTSFCFLDIRSPGLGDTAMYLCATSRDLQYNEQFFGPGTRLTVL.

The chain links TRBV18 to TRBJ2-1; TRBD2 matches 11 bases. V lost 3 bases to trimming and J lost 6 bases; unmatched junction nucleotides: 1. Germline V lookup: CDR1 KGHSH, CDR2 LQKENI. The CDR3 contains 14 residues. The CDR3 spells CASSPGLAGNEQFF. As DNA, the CDR3 is TGTGCCAGCTCACCCGGACTAGCGGGCAATGAGCAGTTCTTC.

The genes are TRBV7-2 and TRBJ2-7, with 7 bases that match TRBD2. Germline trimming cut 1 base from V and 5 bases from J; bases unmatched to any gene: 5. Germline CDR1 is SGHTA and CDR2 is FQGNSA. The CDR3 contains 14 residues. CDR3 residues: CASSLVTSSHEQYF. In DNA, the CDR3 is TGTGCCAGCAGCTTAGTGACTAGCAGCCACGAGCAGTACTTC. The whole variable domain, filled in from reference TRBV7-2 and TRBJ2-7, reads GAGVSQSPSNKVTEKGKDVELRCDPISGHTALYWYRQSLGQGLEFLIYFQGNSAPDKSGLPSDRFSAERTGGSVSTLTIQRTQQEDSAVYLCASSLVTSSHEQYFGPGTRLTVT.

The chain joins TRBV6-2 or TRBV6-3 to TRBJ2-7; 8 nucleotides align to TRBD2. Germline V gene lookup returns CDR1 MNHEY and CDR2 SVGEGT. J gave up 3 bases and V 5 bases, and 3 bases lay outside the gene matches. This CDR3 spans 13 amino acids. CDR3 DNA: TGTGCCAGCAGTGGGGCGGGGGGCTACGAGCAGTACTTC. This codes for CASSGAGGYEQYF.

This chain uses TRBV5-1 with TRBJ2-3, with D tentatively TRBD2 (6 bases). Germline CDR1 is SGHRS and CDR2 is YFSETQ. CDR3 length: 15 amino acids. V lost 5 bases to trimming and J lost 5 bases, with 18 bases between them. As DNA, the CDR3 is TGCGCCAGCAGTAAGACGGGGGAGGTTGGAGATACGCAGTATTTT. Its protein product is CASSKTGEVGDTQYF.

The chain recombines TRBV2 with TRBJ2-7; 7 bases match TRBD1. J was trimmed by 3 bases and V by 8 bases; bases with no gene match: 7. In germline, CDR1 is SNHLY, CDR2 FYNNEI. The CDR3 runs 13 residues. CDR3 loop: CASVSGQNYEQYF. The CDR3 region has the DNA TGTGCCAGCGTATCGGGACAGAACTACGAGCAGTACTTC.

This clone was picked up a small number of times. The CDR3 sequence: CASSEGWTGREPQHF. The CDR3 nucleotides read TGTGCCAGCAGTGAAGGATGGACAGGGAGGGAGCCCCAGCATTTT. This chain connects TRBV2 to TRBJ1-5, with 8 bases lining up with TRBD1. Germline V gene lookup returns CDR1 SNHLY and CDR2 FYNNEI. The junction had 7 bases not matched to a gene; V was cut back by 1 base and J by 8 bases. CDR3 length equals 15 residues. Combining the CDR3 with reference TRBV2 and TRBJ1-5 gives the whole variable domain EPEVTQTPSHQVTQMGQEVILRCVPISNHLYFYWYRQILGQKVEFLVSFYNNEISEKSEIFDDQFSVERPDGSNFTLKIRSTKLEDSAMYFCASSEGWTGREPQHFGDGTRLSIL.

The chain employs TRBV5-1 and TRBJ2-5, with 7 bases fitting TRBD2. Looked up from germline, CDR1 is SGHRS and CDR2 is YFSETQ. V lost 0 bases to trimming and J lost 2 bases; unmatched junction nucleotides: 7. The CDR3 is 16 amino acids. The CDR3 here is CASSLGDLAAQETQYF. The CDR3, as DNA: TGCGCCAGCAGCTTGGGGGACCTAGCGGCGCAAGAGACCCAGTACTTC.

V and J are TRBV7-2 and TRBJ1-5; TRBD1 matches at 9 bases. V dropped 5 bases and J dropped 1; count of bases not matched to a gene: 6. Germline V gene data show CDR1 as SGHTA and CDR2 as FQGNSA. The CDR3 covers 16 residues. The CDR3 region is CASSLTGTGSNQPQHF. The CDR3 coding sequence is TGTGCCAGCAGCCTAACCGGGACAGGGAGCAATCAGCCCCAGCATTTT.